This paragraph covers one TCR beta chain sequence. Measured with immunoSEQ multiplex PCR; TCRdb has only the in-frame clones, and not every one. Of about 39,000 clones listed, roughly 90% were seen once; the top ten hold less than 25%. This entry is derived from a study of OX40 agonist ivuxolimab in advanced cancers. The CDR3 consists of 15 residues. The V gene's germline CDR1 is SGHVS and CDR2 FQNEAQ. V lost 2 bases, J lost 1 base, and 4 bases stayed unmatched. Sequencing used CD4+ or CD8+ T cells sorted from blood, obtained in a trial of the OX40 agonist ivuxolimab. This receptor was obtained from an adult with an advanced solid tumor such as melanoma, head and neck, liver or kidney cancer. The chain carries TRBV7-8 and TRBJ2-7, with 8 positions matching TRBD2. Here the CDR3 DNA reads TGTGCCAGCAGCTTAACCGGGACTAGATCCTACGAGCAGTACTTC. This sequence encodes CASSLTGTRSYEQYF.